The 8 T cell receptor beta chains below were found in one sample sequenced in a study of T cell changes during pregnancy in multiple sclerosis. Sequencing used immunoSEQ multiplex PCR; TCRdb keeps in-frame clones, though not all of them. Among around 20,000 clones listed, approximately 89% were seen once. The sequences come from CD8+ T cells from peripheral blood mononuclear cells, collected after pregnancy. These receptors were collected from a female donor in good health, enrolled as a control in a pregnancy study.

The sample holds one count of this clone. The V gene is TRBV7-6, the J gene TRBJ2-3; 9 bases fit TRBD2. The CDR3 loop spans 16 amino acids. The J segment lost 2 bases and the V segment lost 5 bases, leaving 8 bases of the junction unmatched. Germline V gene lookup returns CDR1 SGHVS and CDR2 FNYEAQ. The CDR3 DNA sequence: TGTGCCAGCAGCGCCACGAGCGGGGGGCCCACAGATACGCAGTATTTT. Its protein product is CASSATSGGPTDTQYF. Full variable domain (outside the CDR3, taken from reference TRBV7-6 and TRBJ2-3): GAGVSQSPRYKVTKRGQDVALRCDPISGHVSLYWYRQALGQGPEFLTYFNYEAQQDKSGLPNDRFSAERPEGSISTLTIQRTEQRDSAMYRCASSATSGGPTDTQYFGPGTRLTVL.

CDR3 sequence (DNA): TGTGCCAGTAGTGGGACAGGGGTCGCCGAAGCTTTCTTT. This encodes CASSGTGVAEAFF. The gene calls are TRBV19 and TRBJ1-1; TRBD1 matches 10 bases. The CDR3 contains 13 residues. Looked up from germline, CDR1 is LNHDA and CDR2 is SQIVND (reference sequence). The junction had 5 bases not matched to a gene; V was cut back by 5 bases and J by 8 bases.

The chain couples TRBV7-6 to TRBJ2-1; TRBD2 matches 8 bases. The germline CDR1 and CDR2 sequences are SGHVS and FNYEAQ. The ends lost 5 bases at V and 5 bases at J; junction bases unmatched: 8. The CDR3 runs 15 residues. The chain's CDR3 is CASSPSGGGHNEQFF. CDR3 DNA sequence: TGTGCCAGCAGCCCAAGCGGGGGAGGACACAATGAGCAGTTCTTC.

The table lists this clone with a count of one. This sequence joins TRBV6-5 and TRBJ2-1; 7 positions match TRBD2. V shed 10 bases and J 4 bases; nucleotides not matched to a gene: 7. The CDR3 extends over 13 amino acids. Germline CDR1 is MNHEY and CDR2 is SVGAGI. The CDR3 DNA follows: TGTGCCACTTCGTGGGGGGGGTACAATGAGCAGTTCTTC. Translating it yields CATSWGGYNEQFF.

The chain uses TRBV6-5 and TRBJ2-5; TRBD1 agrees at 10 bases. Germline values: CDR1 MNHEY, CDR2 SVGAGI. V was clipped by 4 bases and J by 3 bases; unmatched bases: 5. The CDR3 consists of 15 residues. CDR3 DNA sequence: TGTGCCAGCAGTTGGGATGGGACAGGGGAAGAGACCCAGTACTTC. This encodes CASSWDGTGEETQYF.

This chain links TRBV21-1 with TRBJ1-4; the D call in the table, TRBD1, was not verified against the DNA. TRBV21-1 constitutes a pseudogene. The CDR3 sequence is 17 residues long. CDR3 coding DNA: TGTGCCAGCAGATACACAGGGGGCGTGGGACAAAATGAAAAACTGTTTTTT. It specifies CASRYTGGVGQNEKLFF.

J is TRBJ1-1 and V is TRBV7-2, with D unclear. V was clipped by 5 bases and J by 3 bases, with 10 bases between them. The length of the CDR3 is 13 residues. Germline V gives CDR1 SGHTA, CDR2 FQGNSA. The CDR3 sequence is CASSPRSYTEAFF. For the CDR3, the DNA is TGTGCCAGCAGCCCCAGAAGTTACACTGAAGCTTTCTTT.

V usage is TRBV4-3 and J usage is TRBJ2-3; 9 bases agree with TRBD2. Germline CDR1 is LGHNA and CDR2 is YSLEER. This CDR3 contains 17 residues. Trimming at V came to 0 bases and at J to 2 bases, leaving 6 bases not matched to a gene. This CDR3 is CASSQDRAGGPTDTQYF. DNA for the CDR3: TGCGCCAGCAGCCAAGATCGGGCGGGGGGGCCCACAGATACGCAGTATTTT.